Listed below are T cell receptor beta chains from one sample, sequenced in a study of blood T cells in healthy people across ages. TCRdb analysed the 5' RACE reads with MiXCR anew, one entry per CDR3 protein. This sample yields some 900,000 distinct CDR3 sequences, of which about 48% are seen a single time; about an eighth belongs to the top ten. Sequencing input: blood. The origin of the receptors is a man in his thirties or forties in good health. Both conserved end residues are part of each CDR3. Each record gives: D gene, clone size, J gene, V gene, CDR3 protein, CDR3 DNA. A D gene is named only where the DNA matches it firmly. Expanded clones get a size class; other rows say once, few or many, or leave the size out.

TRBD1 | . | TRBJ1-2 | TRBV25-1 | CACRKQGPGYTF | TGTGCCTGCAGAAAACAGGGGCCTGGCTACACCTTC
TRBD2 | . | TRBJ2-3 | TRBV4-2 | CASSLQAGGPLDTQYF | TGTGCCAGCAGCCTTCAAGCGGGGGGGCCGTTAGATACGCAGTATTTT
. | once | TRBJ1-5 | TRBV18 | CASSPRETNQPQHF | TGTGCCAGCTCACCCCGGGAGACCAATCAGCCCCAGCATTTT
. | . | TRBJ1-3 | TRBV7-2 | CASSLAGFSGNTIYF | TGTGCCAGCAGCTTGGCGGGCTTCTCTGGAAACACCATATATTTT
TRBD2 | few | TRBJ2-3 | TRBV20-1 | CSARDIDPSSGGPTDTQYF | TGCAGTGCTAGGGACATAGATCCGTCTAGCGGGGGACCCACAGATACGCAGTATTTT
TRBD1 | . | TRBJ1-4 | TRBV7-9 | CASNSSGGSIYPTNEKLFF | TGTGCCAGCAACTCCTCAGGGGGCTCCATATACCCAACTAATGAAAAACTGTTTTTT
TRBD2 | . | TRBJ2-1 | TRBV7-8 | CASSRLAGADYEQFF | TGTGCCAGCAGCCGTCTAGCGGGGGCTGACTATGAGCAGTTCTTC
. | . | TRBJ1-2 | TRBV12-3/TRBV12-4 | CASSLTGTDRYYGYTF | TGTGCCAGCAGTTTGACCGGGACGGACCGCTACTATGGCTACACCTTC
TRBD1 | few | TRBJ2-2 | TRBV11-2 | CASSYRGNTGELFF | TGTGCCAGCAGCTACAGGGGGAACACCGGGGAGCTGTTTTTT
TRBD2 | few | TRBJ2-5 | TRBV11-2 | CASSYRGLAAQETQYF | TGTGCCAGCAGCTATAGAGGACTAGCGGCACAAGAGACCCAGTACTTC
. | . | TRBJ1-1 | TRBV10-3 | CAIGGFNTEAFF | TGTGCCATTGGGGGCTTTAACACTGAAGCTTTCTTT
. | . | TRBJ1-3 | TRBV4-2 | CASSQRAASSGNTIYF | TGTGCCAGCAGCCAACGGGCAGCCTCCTCTGGAAACACCATATATTTT
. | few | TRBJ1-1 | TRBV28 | CASSSPGGGKWTEAFF | TGTGCCAGCAGTTCCCCCGGAGGGGGTAAATGGACTGAAGCTTTCTTT
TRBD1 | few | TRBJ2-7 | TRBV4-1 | CASSQAAGGYEQYF | TGCGCCAGCAGCCAAGCTGCAGGGGGCTACGAGCAGTACTTC
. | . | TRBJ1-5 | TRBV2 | CASSERGRGYQPQHF | TGTGCCAGCAGTGAAAGGGGCAGGGGATATCAGCCCCAGCATTTT